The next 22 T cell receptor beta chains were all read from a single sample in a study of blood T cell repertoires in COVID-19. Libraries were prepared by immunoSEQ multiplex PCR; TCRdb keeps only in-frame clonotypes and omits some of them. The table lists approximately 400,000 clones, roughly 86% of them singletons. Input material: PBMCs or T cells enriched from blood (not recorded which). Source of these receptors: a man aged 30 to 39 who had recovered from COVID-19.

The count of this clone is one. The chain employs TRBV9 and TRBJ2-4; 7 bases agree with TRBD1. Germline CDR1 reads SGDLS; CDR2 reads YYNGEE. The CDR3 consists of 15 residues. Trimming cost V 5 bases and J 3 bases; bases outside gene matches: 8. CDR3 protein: CASSKGAQSKNIQYF. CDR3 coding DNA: TGTGCCAGCAGTAAGGGGGCCCAAAGCAAAAACATTCAGTACTTC. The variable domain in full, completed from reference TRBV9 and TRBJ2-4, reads DSGVTQTPKHLITATGQRVTLRCSPRSGDLSVYWYQQSLDQGLQFLIQYYNGEERAKGNILERFSAQQFPDLHSELNLSSLELGDSALYFCASSKGAQSKNIQYFGAGTRLSVL.

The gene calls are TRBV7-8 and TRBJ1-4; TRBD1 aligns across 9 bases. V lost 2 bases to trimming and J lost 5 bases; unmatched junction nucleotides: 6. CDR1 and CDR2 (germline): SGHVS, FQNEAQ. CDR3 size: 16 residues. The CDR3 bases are TGTGCCAGCAGCTTAAGTAGGGGACAGGGAAATGAAAAACTGTTTTTT. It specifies CASSLSRGQGNEKLFF.

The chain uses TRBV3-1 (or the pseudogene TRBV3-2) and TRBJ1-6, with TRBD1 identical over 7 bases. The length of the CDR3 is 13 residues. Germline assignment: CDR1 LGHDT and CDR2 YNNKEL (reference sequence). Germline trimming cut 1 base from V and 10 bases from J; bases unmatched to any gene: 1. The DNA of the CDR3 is TGTGCCAGCAGCCAAGGGACAGGATCACCCCTCCACTTT. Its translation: CASSQGTGSPLHF.

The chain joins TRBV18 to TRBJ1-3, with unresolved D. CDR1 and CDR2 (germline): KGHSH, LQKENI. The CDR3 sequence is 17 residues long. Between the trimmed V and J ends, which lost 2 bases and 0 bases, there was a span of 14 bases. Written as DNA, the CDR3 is TGTGCCAGCTCACCAATCGAATCCCTAAGCTCTGGAAACACCATATATTTT. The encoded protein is CASSPIESLSSGNTIYF.

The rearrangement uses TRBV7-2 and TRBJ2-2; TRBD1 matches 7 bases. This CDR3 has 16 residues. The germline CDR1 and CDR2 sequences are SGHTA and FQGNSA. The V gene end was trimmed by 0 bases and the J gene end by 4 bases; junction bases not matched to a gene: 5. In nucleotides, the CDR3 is TGTGCCAGCAGCTTAGCTGGGACAGTCGTCACCGGGGAGCTGTTTTTT. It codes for CASSLAGTVVTGELFF.

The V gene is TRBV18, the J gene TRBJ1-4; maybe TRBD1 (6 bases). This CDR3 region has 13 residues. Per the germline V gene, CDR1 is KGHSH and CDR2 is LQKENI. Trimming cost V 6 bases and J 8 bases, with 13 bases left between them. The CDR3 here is CASSQGTHEKLFF. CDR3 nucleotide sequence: TGTGCCAGCTCCCAGGGGACCCACGAAAAACTGTTTTTT. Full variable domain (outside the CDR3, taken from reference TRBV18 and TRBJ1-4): NAGVMQNPRHLVRRRGQEARLRCSPMKGHSHVYWYRQLPEEGLKFMVYLQKENIIDESGMPKERFSAEFPKEGPSILRIQQVVRGDSAAYFCASSQGTHEKLFFGSGTQLSVL.

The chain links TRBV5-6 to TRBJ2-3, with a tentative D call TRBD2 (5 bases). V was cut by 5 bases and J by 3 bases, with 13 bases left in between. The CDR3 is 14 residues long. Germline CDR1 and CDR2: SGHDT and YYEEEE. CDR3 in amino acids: CASRGERLTDTQYF. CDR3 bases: TGTGCCAGCAGGGGAGAGAGACTAACAGATACGCAGTATTTT.

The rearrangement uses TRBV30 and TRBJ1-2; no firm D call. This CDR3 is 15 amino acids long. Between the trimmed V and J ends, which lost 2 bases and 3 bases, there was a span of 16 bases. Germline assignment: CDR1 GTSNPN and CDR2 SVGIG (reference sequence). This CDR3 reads CAWSPGLRADYGYTF. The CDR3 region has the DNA TGTGCCTGGAGTCCGGGTCTGAGGGCCGACTATGGCTACACCTTC.

The CDR3 loop reads CASSKTTGVNTEAFF. CDR3 DNA sequence: TGTGCCAGCAGCAAAACGACAGGGGTGAACACTGAAGCTTTCTTT. The gene calls are TRBV5-5 and TRBJ1-1, with 8 bases lining up with TRBD1. The length of the CDR3 is 15 residues. The germline gives CDR1 SGHKS, CDR2 YYEKEE (reference sequence). V was clipped by 4 bases and J by 0 bases; unmatched bases: 5.

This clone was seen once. CDR3 residues: CASSEQRGSGANVLTF. Written as DNA, the CDR3 is TGCGCCAGCAGTGAGCAAAGAGGCTCTGGGGCCAACGTCCTGACTTTC. The V call is TRBV10-2, the J call TRBJ2-6; no firm D call. The CDR3 has 16 residues. The germline CDR1 and CDR2 sequences are WSHSY and SAAADI. The V gene lost 2 bases and the J gene lost 0 bases, with 8 bases spanning the gap.

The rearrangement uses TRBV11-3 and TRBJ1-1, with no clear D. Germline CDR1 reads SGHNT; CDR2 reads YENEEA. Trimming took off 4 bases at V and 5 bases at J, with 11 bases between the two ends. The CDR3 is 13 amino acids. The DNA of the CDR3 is TGTGCCAGCAGCTACAACCAGAGGACTGAAGCTTTCTTT. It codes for CASSYNQRTEAFF.

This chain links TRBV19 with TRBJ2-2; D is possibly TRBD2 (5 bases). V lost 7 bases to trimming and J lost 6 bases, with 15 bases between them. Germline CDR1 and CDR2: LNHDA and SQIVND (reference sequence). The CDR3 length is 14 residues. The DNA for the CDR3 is TGTGCCAGTAACTTCCTCTCGGGGTCCGGGGAGCTGTTTTTT. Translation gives CASNFLSGSGELFF.

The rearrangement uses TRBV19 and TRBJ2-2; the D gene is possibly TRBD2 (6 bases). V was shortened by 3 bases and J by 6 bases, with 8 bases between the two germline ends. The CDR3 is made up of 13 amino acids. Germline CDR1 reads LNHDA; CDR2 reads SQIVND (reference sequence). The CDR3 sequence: CASSMEGSGELFF. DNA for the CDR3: TGTGCCAGTAGTATGGAGGGGTCCGGGGAGCTGTTTTTT.

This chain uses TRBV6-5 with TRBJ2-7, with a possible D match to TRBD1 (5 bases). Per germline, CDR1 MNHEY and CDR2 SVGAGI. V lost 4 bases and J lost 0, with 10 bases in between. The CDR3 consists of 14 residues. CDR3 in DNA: TGTGCCAGCAGTTCCCCGGACACCTCCTACGAGCAGTACTTC. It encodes CASSSPDTSYEQYF.

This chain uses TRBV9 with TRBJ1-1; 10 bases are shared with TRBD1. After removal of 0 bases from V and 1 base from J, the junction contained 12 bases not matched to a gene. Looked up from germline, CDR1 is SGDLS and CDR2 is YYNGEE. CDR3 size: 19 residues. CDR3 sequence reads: CASSVERPGQGYWNTEAFF. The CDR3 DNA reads TGTGCCAGCAGCGTAGAGAGACCGGGACAGGGGTATTGGAACACTGAAGCTTTCTTT.

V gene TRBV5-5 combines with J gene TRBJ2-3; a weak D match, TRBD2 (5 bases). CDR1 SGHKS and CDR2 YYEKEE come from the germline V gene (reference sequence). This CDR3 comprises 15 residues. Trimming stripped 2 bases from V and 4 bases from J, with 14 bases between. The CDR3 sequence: CASSFSGKGADTQYF. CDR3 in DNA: TGTGCCAGCAGCTTCTCGGGGAAGGGCGCAGATACGCAGTATTTT.

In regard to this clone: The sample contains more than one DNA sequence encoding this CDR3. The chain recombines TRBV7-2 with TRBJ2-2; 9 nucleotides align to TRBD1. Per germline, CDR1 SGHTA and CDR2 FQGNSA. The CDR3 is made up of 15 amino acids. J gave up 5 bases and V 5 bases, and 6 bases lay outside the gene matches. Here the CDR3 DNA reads TGTGCCAGCAGCCTGGACAGGGGAGGGACCGGGGAGCTGTTTTTT. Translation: CASSLDRGGTGELFF.

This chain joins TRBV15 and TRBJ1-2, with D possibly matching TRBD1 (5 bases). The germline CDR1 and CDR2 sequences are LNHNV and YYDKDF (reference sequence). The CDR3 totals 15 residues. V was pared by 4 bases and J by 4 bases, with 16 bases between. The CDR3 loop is CATSTLPGSIYGYTF. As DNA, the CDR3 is TGTGCCACCAGCACGCTTCCAGGGTCGATCTATGGCTACACCTTC.

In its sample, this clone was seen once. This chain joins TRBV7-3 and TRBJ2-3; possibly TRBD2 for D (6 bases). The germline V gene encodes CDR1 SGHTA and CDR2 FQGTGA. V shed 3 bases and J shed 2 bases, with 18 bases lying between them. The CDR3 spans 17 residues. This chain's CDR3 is CASSFDGLPSATDTQYF. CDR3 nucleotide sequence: TGTGCCAGCAGCTTTGATGGACTACCCTCCGCCACAGATACGCAGTATTTT. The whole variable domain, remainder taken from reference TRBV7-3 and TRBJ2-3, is GAGVSQTPSNKVTEKGKYVELRCDPISGHTALYWYRQSLGQGPEFLIYFQGTGAADDSGLPNDRFFAVRPEGSVSTLKIQRTERGDSAVYLCASSFDGLPSATDTQYFGPGTRLTVL.

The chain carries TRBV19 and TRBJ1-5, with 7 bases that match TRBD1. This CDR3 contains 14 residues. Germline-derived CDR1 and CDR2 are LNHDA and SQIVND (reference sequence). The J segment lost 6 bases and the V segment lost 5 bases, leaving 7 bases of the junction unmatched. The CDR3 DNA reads TGTGCCAGTAGTGAAACAGGGGAACGTCAGCCCCAGCATTTT. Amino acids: CASSETGERQPQHF. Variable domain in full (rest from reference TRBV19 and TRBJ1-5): DGGITQSPKYLFRKEGQNVTLSCEQNLNHDAMYWYRQDPGQGLRLIYYSQIVNDFQKGDIAEGYSVSREKKESFPLTVTSAQKNPTAFYLCASSETGERQPQHFGDGTRLSIL.

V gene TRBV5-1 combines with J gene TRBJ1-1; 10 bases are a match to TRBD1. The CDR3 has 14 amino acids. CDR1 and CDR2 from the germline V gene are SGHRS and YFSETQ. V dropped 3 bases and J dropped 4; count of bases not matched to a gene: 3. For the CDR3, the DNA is TGCGCCAGCAGCTCGGGGACAGGGGCCACTGAAGCTTTCTTT. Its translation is CASSSGTGATEAFF.

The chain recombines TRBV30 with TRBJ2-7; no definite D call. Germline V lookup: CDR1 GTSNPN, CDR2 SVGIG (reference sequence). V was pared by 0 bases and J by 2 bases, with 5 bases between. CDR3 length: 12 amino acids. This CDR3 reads CAWSVGAYEQYF. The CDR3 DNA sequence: TGTGCCTGGAGTGTAGGAGCCTACGAGCAGTACTTC.